This passage covers 19 T cell receptor beta chains from one sample sequenced in a study of regulatory T cells in long-lasting Graves disease. Time point specified: newly diagnosed GD, antithyroid drugs for less than 3 months. PBMCs were the source of the RNA used for TCR sequencing. TCR beta libraries were built with iRepertoire HTBI primers and Arm-PCR of CDR3 regions. One entry per CDR3 protein, called by TCRdb with MiXCR from the multiplex PCR reads. The sample has hundreds of thousands of distinct CDR3 sequences; about 13% are singletons. In addition, the sample was reused for a study of T cells in Graves' hyperthyroidism and ophthalmopathy.

This sample comprised peripheral blood mononuclear cells (PBMCs), obtained at new diagnosis, from a patient treated with antithyroid drugs. The receptor source for this set is a man aged 25 to 40 with Graves disease.

The table lists this clonotype with many counts. V gene TRBV7-9 combines with J gene TRBJ2-5; D gene ambiguous. The V gene's germline CDR1 is SEHNR and CDR2 FQNEAQ (reference sequence). The V end lost 5 bases, the J end lost 0 bases, and 10 bases lay between the germline ends. The CDR3 sequence is 14 residues long. The CDR3 region has the DNA TGTGCCAGCAGCCTGAGCCAGCACCAAGAGACCCAGTACTTC. This encodes CASSLSQHQETQYF.

This clonotype was counted ten times or more. The chain combines TRBV30 with TRBJ1-2; no definite D call. The CDR3 consists of 12 residues. Trimming removed 4 bases at V and 5 bases at J, with 11 bases between. Per the germline V gene, CDR1 is GTSNPN and CDR2 is SVGIG (reference sequence). As DNA, the CDR3 is TGTGCCTGGAAAGTGACCTCGTATGGCTACACCTTC. Its protein is CAWKVTSYGYTF.

The chain combines TRBV10-3 with TRBJ1-4, with 8 nucleotides matching TRBD1. Germline values: CDR1 ENHRY, CDR2 SYGVKD. The CDR3 has 15 residues. V was clipped by 6 bases and J by 5 bases; unmatched bases: 8. The CDR3 DNA follows: TGTGCCATCAGGGAGACAGGGGCAGGAAATGAAAAACTGTTTTTT. Its translation: CAIRETGAGNEKLFF.

In this sample, this clonotype turned up a few times. The rearrangement joins TRBV27 to TRBJ2-4, with D unclear. V lost 5 bases, J lost 0 bases, and 8 bases lay in between. Germline loops: CDR1 MNHEY, CDR2 SMNVEV (reference sequence). The CDR3 consists of 14 residues. CDR3 bases: TGTGCCAGCAGTGACGGGTTAGCCAAAAACATTCAGTACTTC. Residues: CASSDGLAKNIQYF.

This clonotype turned up a few times. V usage is TRBV19 and J usage is TRBJ2-5; 7 bases align to TRBD2. V shed 6 bases and J 7 bases; nucleotides not matched to a gene: 8. This CDR3 region has 13 residues. CDR1 and CDR2 (germline): LNHDA, SQIVND (reference sequence). The CDR3: CASRGSQRGTQYF. The DNA of the CDR3 is TGTGCCAGTAGGGGGAGTCAGCGGGGGACCCAGTACTTC.

This clonotype has ten or more counts. This chain uses TRBV27 with TRBJ2-3, with 7 bases that match TRBD2. The germline V gene encodes CDR1 MNHEY and CDR2 SMNVEV (reference sequence). The CDR3 sequence is 14 residues long. Trimming cost V 6 bases and J 6 bases; bases outside gene matches: 9. CDR3 region: CASSAGVEEDTQYF. CDR3 bases: TGTGCCAGCAGCGCGGGAGTAGAGGAGGATACGCAGTATTTT.

The chain links TRBV9 to TRBJ2-5; the D is unclear. The V end lost 7 bases, the J end lost 7 bases, and 11 bases lay between the germline ends. The CDR3 totals 11 residues. Germline CDR1 reads SGDLS; CDR2 reads YYNGEE. CDR3 residues: CASAQYGTQYF. In DNA form, the CDR3 reads TGTGCCAGCGCACAGTATGGGACCCAGTACTTC.

This clonotype was detected ten times or more. The chain combines TRBV12-3 or TRBV12-4 with TRBJ2-7; D is unclear. Trimming pared 2 bases from V and 3 bases from J, leaving 11 bases between. The CDR3 runs to 14 residues. The CDR3 bases are TGTGCCAGCAGTTTATCCGAGATCAGCTACGAGCAGTACTTC. This translates into CASSLSEISYEQYF.

CDR3 sequence: CATRQVLGNTEAFF. CDR3 nucleotide sequence: TGTGCCACGAGACAGGTTTTGGGGAACACTGAAGCTTTCTTT. The chain carries TRBV6-1 and TRBJ1-1; D may be TRBD1 (6 bases). The CDR3 sequence is 14 residues long. The ends were cut back, 10 bases at V and 1 base at J, with 16 bases in the middle. Germline loops: CDR1 MNHNS, CDR2 SASEGT.

The J gene is TRBJ2-1, the V gene TRBV15, with a tentative D call TRBD2 (5 bases). Deletions cut 2 bases from V and 4 bases from J, with 15 bases between. Germline CDR1 LNHNV, CDR2 YYDKDF (reference sequence). The CDR3 is 16 residues long. In DNA, the CDR3 is TGTGCCACCAGCAGAACGTCGGGGAGCCCGTACAATGAGCAGTTCTTC. It codes for CATSRTSGSPYNEQFF.

This clonotype was observed a handful of times. The chain couples TRBV19 to TRBJ1-5; D is unresolved. Germline CDR1 LNHDA, CDR2 SQIVND (reference sequence). The CDR3 runs 14 residues. Trimming shortened V by 4 bases and J by 7 bases, and 14 bases separated the two germline ends. The CDR3 region has the DNA TGTGCCAGTAGTACCCTGGGCTGGGTACAGCCCCAGCATTTT. Protein: CASSTLGWVQPQHF.

This clonotype has a count of ten or more. The chain is built from TRBV25-1 and TRBJ2-1, with D tentatively TRBD2 (6 bases). This CDR3 contains 17 residues. Germline lookup yields CDR1 MGHDK and CDR2 SYGVNS. Trimming removed 1 base from V and 0 bases from J, with 13 bases in between. The CDR3 spells CASSELGIGSSYNEQFF. The DNA for the CDR3 is TGTGCCAGCAGTGAATTAGGTATCGGGAGCTCCTACAATGAGCAGTTCTTC.

This clonotype was detected a few times. The genes are TRBV29-1 and TRBJ2-2; tentatively, D is TRBD2 (6 bases). V lost 2 bases and J lost 6, with 13 bases in between. Germline-derived CDR1 and CDR2 are SQVTM and ANQGSEA. This CDR3 comprises 14 residues. CDR3 DNA sequence: TGCAGCGTTGAATCGGGGGAGCGAGCCGGGGAGCTGTTTTTT. Amino acid sequence: CSVESGERAGELFF.

This clonotype was recorded a few times. The gene calls are TRBV6-1 and TRBJ1-2; perhaps TRBD1 as D (5 bases). CDR3 size: 11 residues. V gave up 6 bases and J gave up 8 bases, with 10 bases separating them. CDR1 MNHNS and CDR2 SASEGT come from the germline V gene. The CDR3 region is CASRGESGYTF. The CDR3 nucleotides read TGTGCCAGCAGAGGGGAATCAGGCTACACCTTC.

In its sample, this clonotype was seen a few times. The V and J genes are TRBV20-1 and TRBJ2-3, with 11 bases matching TRBD2. Per the germline V gene, CDR1 is DFQATT and CDR2 is SNEGSKA (reference sequence). The CDR3 runs 18 residues. With V trimmed by 3 bases and J by 3 bases, 14 bases remained unmatched. The CDR3 is CSASPSGRSRYRTDTQYF. The DNA for the CDR3 is TGCAGTGCTAGTCCTAGCGGGAGGTCTCGGTATAGAACAGATACGCAGTATTTT.

This clonotype occurred a few times. The J gene is TRBJ2-2, the V gene TRBV12-3 or TRBV12-4; no clear D gene. CDR3 length: 12 residues. V was clipped by 8 bases and J by 6 bases, with 10 bases between them. CDR3 coding DNA: TGTGCCAGCGCCAGGTCAGCCGGGGAGCTGTTTTTT. This translates into CASARSAGELFF.

With respect to this clonotype: One base separates it from a far larger clone, so it is likely a read error. The chain couples TRBV7-9 to TRBJ2-2, with no clear D. The germline V and J ends were trimmed by 8 bases and 7 bases, with 11 bases remaining between them. CDR1 is SEHNR, CDR2 FQNEAQ, per germline (reference sequence). The CDR3 runs to 12 residues. The CDR3 coding sequence is TGTGCCAGCGGCTCGCGATTCGGGGAGCTGTTTTTT. Protein product: CASGSRFGELFF.

This clonotype appeared many times. The CDR3 coding sequence is TGTGCCAGCAGTCCTTCTGAAGACTCTTCCACCGGGGAGCTGTTTTTT. As protein: CASSPSEDSSTGELFF. The V call is TRBV12-3 or TRBV12-4, the J call TRBJ2-2; D remains ambiguous. The CDR3 length is 16 residues. The V and J ends lost 5 bases and 4 bases respectively, with 17 bases between them.

This clonotype has more than one count but fewer than ten. V is TRBV15 and J is TRBJ2-1; 8 bases are shared with TRBD2. Germline V lookup: CDR1 LNHNV, CDR2 YYDKDF (reference sequence). The CDR3 is 15 residues long. Trimming removed 4 bases from V and 2 bases from J; junction bases left unmatched: 4. The CDR3 DNA is TGTGCCACCAGCAATAGCGGGGCGACCTACAATGAGCAGTTCTTC. Translated: CATSNSGATYNEQFF.